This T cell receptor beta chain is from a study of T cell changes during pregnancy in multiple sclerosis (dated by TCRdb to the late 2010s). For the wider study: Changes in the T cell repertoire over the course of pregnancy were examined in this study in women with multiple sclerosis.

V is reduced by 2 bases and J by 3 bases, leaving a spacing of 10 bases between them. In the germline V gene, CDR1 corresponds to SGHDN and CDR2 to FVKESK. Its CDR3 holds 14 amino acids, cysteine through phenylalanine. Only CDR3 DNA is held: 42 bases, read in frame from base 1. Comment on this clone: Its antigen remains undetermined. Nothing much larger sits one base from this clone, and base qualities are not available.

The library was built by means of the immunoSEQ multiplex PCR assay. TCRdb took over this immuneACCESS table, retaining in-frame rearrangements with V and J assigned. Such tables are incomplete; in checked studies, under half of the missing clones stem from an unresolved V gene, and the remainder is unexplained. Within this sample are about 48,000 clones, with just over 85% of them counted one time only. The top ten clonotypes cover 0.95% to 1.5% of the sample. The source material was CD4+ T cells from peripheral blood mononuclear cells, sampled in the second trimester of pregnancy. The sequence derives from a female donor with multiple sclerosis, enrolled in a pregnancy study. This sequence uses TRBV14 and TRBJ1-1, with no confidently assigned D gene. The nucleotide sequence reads TGTGCCAGCAGCCAACAACCCCGGGACACTGAAGCTTTCTTT. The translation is CASSQQPRDTEAFF.